A single sample gave rise to the 12 T cell receptor beta chains below, sequenced in a study of T cell responses to AZD1222 COVID-19 vaccine. Only in-frame clones appear in the TCRdb table, and some are missing; sequencing was by immunoSEQ multiplex PCR. The sample includes around 130,000 clones, around 83% of them seen just once. The starting material was peripheral blood, obtained on day 0 of AZD1222 vaccination. These receptor sequences come from an adult in good health.

V and J are TRBV6-2 or TRBV6-3 and TRBJ2-4; 11 nucleotides match TRBD2. The junction had 4 bases not matched to a gene; V was cut back by 2 bases and J by 4 bases. The length of the CDR3 is 16 residues. Germline values: CDR1 MNHEY, CDR2 SVGEGT. CDR3 region: CASSYPLAGGKNIQYF. The CDR3 bases are TGTGCCAGCAGTTACCCCCTAGCGGGGGGAAAAAACATTCAGTACTTC.

The rearrangement links TRBV7-9 to TRBJ2-5; possible D gene TRBD1, 5 bases. The CDR3 extends over 15 amino acids. In germline, CDR1 is SEHNR, CDR2 FQNEAQ (reference sequence). The V gene lost 1 base and the J gene lost 4 bases, with 13 bases spanning the gap. CDR3 sequence: CASSLVPTERETQYF. CDR3 bases: TGTGCCAGCAGCTTAGTCCCGACAGAGAGAGAGACCCAGTACTTC.

The V call is TRBV5-6, the J call TRBJ2-2, with TRBD2 matching 8 bases. Germline values: CDR1 SGHDT, CDR2 YYEEEE. Trimming cost V 6 bases and J 2 bases; bases outside gene matches: 9. The CDR3 is made up of 16 amino acids. The CDR3 DNA follows: TGTGCCAGCATCCCGGCGGGGGGCGCCAACACCGGGGAGCTGTTTTTT. Protein product: CASIPAGGANTGELFF.

The rearrangement links TRBV7-2 to TRBJ1-1, with no clear D. The CDR3 covers 13 residues. Trimming removed 5 bases from V and 4 bases from J, with 11 bases in between. Germline V gene data show CDR1 as SGHTA and CDR2 as FQGNSA. The CDR3 coding sequence is TGTGCCAGCAGCACCCGAGAATCCACTGAAGCTTTCTTT. Translated: CASSTRESTEAFF. The variable domain in full, with the rest retrieved from reference TRBV7-2 and TRBJ1-1, is GAGVSQSPSNKVTEKGKDVELRCDPISGHTALYWYRQSLGQGLEFLIYFQGNSAPDKSGLPSDRFSAERTGGSVSTLTIQRTQQEDSAVYLCASSTRESTEAFFGQGTRLTVV.

This sequence joins TRBV9 and TRBJ1-2; D may be TRBD1 (5 bases). Trimming pared 2 bases from V and 1 base from J, leaving 12 bases between. CDR1 SGDLS and CDR2 YYNGEE come from the germline V gene. The CDR3 is 15 amino acids. The CDR3 region has the DNA TGTGCCAGCAGCGTTTTACCGACAGTTAACTATGGCTACACCTTC. Protein sequence: CASSVLPTVNYGYTF.

The gene calls are TRBV7-6 and TRBJ1-6, with D unclear. CDR1 is SGHVS and CDR2 is FNYEAQ in the germline V gene. The CDR3 covers 15 residues. V dropped 6 bases and J dropped 6 bases, with 15 bases sitting between them. CDR3 loop: CASRVGPDFNSPLHF. CDR3 coding DNA: TGTGCCAGCAGGGTAGGACCGGACTTTAATTCACCCCTCCACTTT.

This clone was recorded once. V usage is TRBV7-8 and J usage is TRBJ1-2; a possible D gene is TRBD1 (5 bases). Germline CDR1 SGHVS, CDR2 FQNEAQ. With 2 bases removed from V and 0 bases from J, the gap between germline ends came to 25 bases. The CDR3 length is 20 residues. The CDR3 reads CASSLFPRSGVVGPNYGYTF. In DNA form, the CDR3 reads TGTGCCAGCAGCTTATTCCCCCGTAGCGGGGTCGTGGGGCCTAACTATGGCTACACCTTC. Based on the CDR3 plus reference TRBV7-8 and TRBJ1-2, the full variable domain is GAGVSQSPRYKVAKRGQDVALRCDPISGHVSLFWYQQALGQGPEFLTYFQNEAQLDKSGLPSDRFFAERPEGSVSTLKIQRTQQEDSAVYLCASSLFPRSGVVGPNYGYTFGSGTRLTVV.

The genes are TRBV28 and TRBJ1-1; 9 bases align to TRBD1. The V segment lost 7 bases and the J segment 4 bases; nucleotides outside the gene matches: 7. The CDR3 runs to 14 residues. CDR1 and CDR2 from the germline V gene are MDHEN and SYDVKM. CDR3 nucleotide sequence: TGTGCCAGCACTGGCCCGACAGGGGGCACTGAAGCTTTCTTT. As protein: CASTGPTGGTEAFF.

This clone was seen a few times. V is TRBV28 and J is TRBJ2-3, with 8 bases that match TRBD2. The V gene's germline CDR1 is MDHEN and CDR2 SYDVKM. With V trimmed by 4 bases and J by 2 bases, 8 bases remained unmatched. This CDR3 has 16 residues. The CDR3 bases are TGTGCCAGCAGTTCGAGGCGGGAGGATCACACAGATACGCAGTATTTT. Translation: CASSSRREDHTDTQYF. Variable domain in full (rest from reference TRBV28 and TRBJ2-3): DVKVTQSSRYLVKRTGEKVFLECVQDMDHENMFWYRQDPGLGLRLIYFSYDVKMKEKGDIPEGYSVSREKKERFSLILESASTNQTSMYLCASSSRREDHTDTQYFGPGTRLTVL.

The rearrangement joins TRBV5-4 to TRBJ2-1; 7 bases agree with TRBD2. Per germline, CDR1 SGHNT and CDR2 YYREEE (reference sequence). Trimming removed 5 bases from V and 5 bases from J; junction bases left unmatched: 4. The CDR3 sequence is 13 residues long. CDR3 nucleotide sequence: TGTGCCAGCAGTAGGCTAGCGGACAATGAGCAGTTCTTC. This translates into CASSRLADNEQFF.

The V gene is TRBV11-2, the J gene TRBJ1-6; no reliable D call. V lost 5 bases, J lost 6 bases, and 11 bases lay in between. There are 14 residues in the CDR3. The germline CDR1 and CDR2 sequences are SGHAT and FQNNGV. CDR3 coding DNA: TGTGCCAGCAGCCCCGACGGTGTTAATTCACCCCTCCACTTT. It encodes CASSPDGVNSPLHF.

The genes are TRBV4-2 and TRBJ2-1, with 10 bases lining up with TRBD2. V was pared by 1 base and J by 3 bases, with 6 bases of the junction left unmatched. The CDR3 runs 17 residues. CDR1 is LGHNA and CDR2 is YNFKEQ in the germline V gene. CDR3 loop: CASSQVIAGGHYNEQFF. CDR3 DNA: TGTGCCAGCAGCCAAGTAATAGCGGGGGGCCACTACAATGAGCAGTTCTTC.